This TCR beta chain was profiled in a study of blood T cells in healthy people across ages. Combining a sample-barcoded 5' primer with a J-beta primer mix, a second PCR ran for roughly 7 to 11 cycles. TCRdb reanalysed the 5' RACE reads using MiXCR and keeps one entry per CDR3 protein. Of some 1,500,000 distinct CDR3 sequences in the sample, about 42% are singletons; the top ten hold 4%. V lost 6 bases, J lost 10 bases, and 8 bases stayed unmatched. The germline CDR1 and CDR2 sequences are ENHRY and SYGVKD. The CDR3 contains 14 residues. The V call is TRBV10-3, the J call TRBJ1-6, with TRBD1 matching 8 bases. The source material was blood. The sequence was collected from a woman under 30 in good health. The CDR3 spells CAISADREWSPLHF. Here the CDR3 DNA reads TGTGCCATCAGCGCGGACAGGGAATGGTCACCCCTCCACTTT.